This is a list of T cell receptor beta chains from one sample in a study of human T cells and chemical hapten exposure. TCRdb redid the calling of the RACE reads with MiXCR, one entry per CDR3 protein. This repertoire shows roughly 130,000 distinct CDR3 sequences, approximately 9.5% found once; its top ten account for around 1.7%. The sequenced material came from whole blood. The receptor source for this set is a male donor in good health. Some clones in this sample may be carry-over from other donors' samples. CDR3s include the opening cysteine and the closing phenylalanine or tryptophan. D genes are given only for firm matches. Some rows have no size entry. The others give once, few or many, or a class for an expanded clone.

d_gene,v_gene,j_gene,abundance,CDR3aa,CDR3nt
.,TRBV29-1,TRBJ1-1,few,CSVRGGRAFPNTEAFF,TGCAGCGTTAGGGGCGGGCGGGCCTTTCCAAACACTGAAGCTTTCTTT
TRBD2,TRBV11-2,TRBJ2-3,few,CASCGGRVYTDTQYF,TGTGCCAGCTGCGGGGGAAGGGTTTACACAGATACGCAGTATTTT
.,TRBV11-3,TRBJ2-7,.,CASSRDGPYEQYF,TGTGCCAGCAGCCGGGACGGGCCATACGAGCAGTACTTC
.,TRBV6-5,TRBJ2-5,.,CASSLKAGVQETQYF,TGTGCCAGCAGTCTCAAAGCGGGCGTACAAGAGACCCAGTACTTC
.,TRBV19,TRBJ1-2,many,CASSSDGYTF,TGTGCCAGTAGTTCCGATGGCTACACCTTC
.,TRBV6-6,TRBJ1-5,few,CASRRQLNQPQHF,TGTGCCAGCAGACGACAGCTAAATCAGCCCCAGCATTTT
.,TRBV11-2,TRBJ1-5,few,CASSLGGGSQPQHF,TGTGCCAGCAGCTTAGGGGGCGGGAGTCAGCCCCAGCATTTT
TRBD1,TRBV5-1,TRBJ1-2,once,CASSPTAGGGSNGYTF,TGCGCCAGCAGCCCCACAGCAGGGGGCGGTAGTAATGGCTACACCTTC
TRBD2,TRBV3-1,TRBJ2-1,.,CASSQPGLADSWGEQFF,TGTGCCAGCAGCCAACCGGGACTAGCTGACTCTTGGGGTGAGCAGTTCTTC
TRBD1,TRBV12-3/TRBV12-4,TRBJ1-1,many,CASRDRGNTEAFF,TGTGCCAGTAGGGACAGGGGCAACACTGAAGCTTTCTTT
TRBD1,TRBV4-3,TRBJ2-1,few,CASSQAWDREYNEQFF,TGCGCCAGCAGCCAGGCCTGGGACAGGGAGTACAATGAGCAGTTCTTC
.,TRBV30,TRBJ2-1,.,CAWSVGGAPGDEQFF,TGTGCCTGGAGTGTAGGCGGGGCCCCGGGGGATGAGCAGTTCTTC
.,TRBV13,TRBJ2-2,few,CASSRNTGTGELFF,TGTGCCAGCAGCCGAAATACAGGGACCGGGGAGCTGTTTTTT
TRBD1,TRBV7-8,TRBJ1-1,few,CASSLNRDRVGTEAFF,TGTGCCAGCAGCTTAAACCGGGACAGGGTCGGCACTGAAGCTTTCTTT
.,TRBV12-5,TRBJ2-7,many,CASGPWEYEQYF,TGTGCTAGTGGGCCTTGGGAGTACGAGCAGTACTTC
.,TRBV27,TRBJ2-7,.,CASSSLAGSSYEQYF,TGTGCCAGCAGTTCCTTGGCCGGGTCCTCCTACGAGCAGTACTTC
.,TRBV28,TRBJ1-5,few,CASSLRPGDSNQPQHF,TGTGCCAGCAGTTTACGACCAGGGGACAGCAATCAGCCCCAGCATTTT
.,TRBV7-9,TRBJ2-1,many,CASSTGYNEQFF,TGTGCCAGCAGCACAGGGTACAATGAGCAGTTCTTC
.,TRBV14,TRBJ1-1,many,CASSQVSRTGEAFF,TGTGCCAGCAGCCAAGTCAGCAGGACTGGTGAAGCTTTCTTT
.,TRBV11-1,TRBJ2-4,once,CASSSQGQLTKNIQYF,TGTGCCAGCAGCTCACAGGGACAACTGACCAAAAACATTCAGTACTTC
.,TRBV23-1,TRBJ2-3,.,CASSQSDETHGTDTQYF,TGCGCCAGCAGTCAATCGGACGAGACCCATGGCACAGATACGCAGTATTTT
TRBD1,TRBV6-5,TRBJ1-2,few,CASSYSAGTELAYGYTF,TGTGCCAGCAGTTACTCCGCCGGGACAGAGCTCGCCTATGGCTACACCTTC
TRBD2,TRBV4-2,TRBJ2-1,.,CASSQALAGGEDEQFF,TGTGCCAGCAGCCAAGCGCTAGCGGGGGGGGAAGATGAGCAGTTCTTC
.,TRBV21-1,TRBJ2-5,many,CASSTDRENWTQYF,TGTGCCAGCAGCACAGACAGGGAAAATTGGACCCAGTACTTC
.,TRBV6-1,TRBJ2-1,.,CASSARWDNEQFF,TGTGCCAGCAGTGCCCGGTGGGACAATGAGCAGTTCTTC
.,TRBV11-2,TRBJ1-6,.,CASSLAATGNSPLHF,TGTGCCAGCAGCTTAGCGGCGACGGGTAATTCACCCCTCCACTTT
TRBD2,TRBV13,TRBJ2-7,few,CASSLGTPFAGGPVNEQYF,TGTGCCAGCAGCTTAGGAACCCCCTTTGCGGGAGGCCCAGTCAACGAGCAGTACTTC
.,TRBV7-6,TRBJ1-1,.,CASSLSDNPWNTEAFF,TGTGCCAGCAGCTTAAGTGATAACCCATGGAACACTGAAGCTTTCTTT
TRBD2,TRBV10-3,TRBJ2-5,many,CAISDLAGGRETQYF,TGTGCCATCAGCGATTTAGCGGGAGGAAGAGAGACCCAGTACTTC
TRBD1,TRBV12-5,TRBJ2-4,few,CASGLFGTDLAKNIQYF,TGTGCTAGTGGTTTGTTCGGGACAGATCTAGCCAAAAACATTCAGTACTTC
.,TRBV5-1,TRBJ2-7,.,CASSWWTGDLPYEQYF,TGCGCCAGCAGCTGGTGGACGGGCGATTTACCCTACGAGCAGTACTTC
.,TRBV20-1,TRBJ2-1,.,CSAKGLANNEQFF,TGCAGTGCTAAGGGACTCGCCAACAATGAGCAGTTCTTC
.,TRBV5-1,TRBJ2-2,.,CASSTATANTGELFF,TGCGCCAGCAGCACCGCGACAGCTAACACCGGGGAGCTGTTTTTT
.,TRBV5-1,TRBJ2-3,.,CASSLGSGQGDTQYF,TGCGCCAGCAGCTTGGGGTCAGGGCAGGGGGATACGCAGTATTTT
.,TRBV29-1,TRBJ2-7,few,CSVNSAHNYEQYF,TGCAGCGTCAACTCGGCCCACAACTACGAGCAGTACTTC
TRBD1,TRBV6-1,TRBJ1-1,.,CASSEALRGGRTEAFF,TGTGCCAGCAGTGAAGCGCTTCGAGGGGGCCGTACTGAAGCTTTCTTT
.,TRBV7-2,TRBJ2-7,many,CASSYPWRDFSSYEQYF,TGTGCCAGCAGCTATCCGTGGCGGGACTTTAGCTCCTACGAGCAGTACTTC
.,TRBV7-9,TRBJ1-5,many,CASSLDDQPQHF,TGTGCCAGCAGCCTGGACGACCAGCCCCAGCATTTT
.,TRBV6-5,TRBJ2-2,few,CASSYSGGLNGELFF,TGTGCCAGCAGTTACTCGGGGGGTCTCAACGGGGAGCTGTTTTTT
.,TRBV7-9,TRBJ2-7,.,CASSLAAGDEQYF,TGTGCCAGCAGCTTAGCGGCAGGGGACGAGCAGTACTTC
.,TRBV12-3/TRBV12-4,TRBJ2-3,few,CASSLWGVSTDTQYF,TGTGCCAGCAGTTTATGGGGGGTTAGCACAGATACGCAGTATTTT
TRBD2,TRBV5-4,TRBJ2-7,few,CASSLLLGGLASYEQYF,TGTGCCAGCAGCTTATTGTTGGGTGGACTAGCGAGTTACGAGCAGTACTTC
.,TRBV6-5,TRBJ1-1,many,CASSYSRTAEAFF,TGTGCCAGCAGTTACTCGAGGACAGCTGAAGCTTTCTTT
TRBD2,TRBV20-1,TRBJ2-7,.,CSARGEGAYEQYF,TGCAGTGCTAGAGGGGAGGGCGCCTACGAGCAGTACTTC
TRBD2,TRBV12-3/TRBV12-4,TRBJ2-3,few,CASSLFSAGVTTDTQYF,TGTGCCAGCAGTTTATTTTCAGCGGGAGTTACCACAGATACGCAGTATTTT
.,TRBV20-1,TRBJ1-5,.,CSGRSDRNQPQHF,TGCAGTGGAAGGTCGGACAGAAATCAGCCCCAGCATTTT
.,TRBV12-3/TRBV12-4,TRBJ2-7,.,CASSRANQGQYF,TGTGCCAGCAGTAGAGCTAATCAGGGGCAGTACTTC
.,TRBV2,TRBJ2-3,.,CAGMGSTDTQYF,TGTGCCGGCATGGGTAGCACAGATACGCAGTATTTT
TRBD2,TRBV10-3,TRBJ2-3,many,CAISESERGRGTQYF,TGTGCCATCAGTGAGTCTGAGCGGGGACGGGGGACGCAGTATTTT
TRBD1,TRBV6-4,TRBJ1-6,.,CASSIQGYNSPLHF,TGTGCCAGCAGCATACAGGGGTATAATTCACCCCTCCACTTT
TRBD1,TRBV7-9,TRBJ1-2,.,CASSAGGGNYGYTF,TGTGCCAGCAGCGCAGGGGGCGGAAACTATGGCTACACCTTC
TRBD2,TRBV20-1,TRBJ2-1,.,CSARDRTASGGGSNEQFF,TGCAGTGCTAGAGATCGGACGGCTAGCGGGGGGGGCTCCAATGAGCAGTTCTTC